The next 20 T cell receptor beta chains were all read from a single sample in a study of a mutant IDH1 vaccine in newly diagnosed glioma. The table came from immunoSEQ multiplex PCR; TCRdb's copy has only in-frame clones and leaves some out. The sample shows tens of thousands of clones, less than 90% of them seen only once. These receptors have no identified antigens. Time point in this sample: week 35, safety follow-up. Alongside topical imiquimod, each dose of vaccine comprised 300 ug of mutant IDH1 20-mer peptide. The input for sequencing was PBMCs, taken from a glioma patient whose treatment included an IDH1 peptide vaccine. All receptors derive from a man aged 35-49 years with glioma.

The chain couples TRBV19 to TRBJ1-4, with D possibly being TRBD1 (5 bases). Germline CDR1 reads LNHDA; CDR2 reads SQIVND (reference sequence). Trimming left V 3 bases short and J 3 bases short, with 8 bases between. This CDR3 has 14 residues. CDR3 protein: CASSMGRSNEKLFF. As DNA, the CDR3 is TGTGCCAGTAGTATGGGACGGTCTAATGAAAAACTGTTTTTT.

This sequence joins TRBV9 and TRBJ2-6; 7 bases align to TRBD1. V lost 4 bases to trimming and J lost 0 bases; unmatched junction nucleotides: 4. Germline V gives CDR1 SGDLS, CDR2 YYNGEE. The CDR3 is 16 amino acids. DNA of the CDR3: TGTGCCAGCAGCCCGGGACAGACCTCTGGGGCCAACGTCCTGACTTTC. This codes for CASSPGQTSGANVLTF.

The J gene is TRBJ2-3, the V gene TRBV27; D is unresolved. There are 16 residues in the CDR3. The germline CDR1 and CDR2 sequences are MNHEY and SMNVEV (reference sequence). The V gene lost 4 bases and the J gene lost 1 base, with 15 bases spanning the gap. The CDR3 coding sequence is TGTGCCAGCAGTTCCCTTACCCCAGCCGGCACAGATACGCAGTATTTT. Translation gives CASSSLTPAGTDTQYF.

The V and J genes are TRBV5-4 and TRBJ2-3, with 9 bases aligning to TRBD2. CDR3 length equals 15 residues. Germline values: CDR1 SGHNT, CDR2 YYREEE (reference sequence). The junction had 10 bases not matched to a gene; V was cut back by 4 bases and J by 7 bases. The CDR3 sequence is CASSHMTSGGNTQYF. The CDR3 DNA reads TGTGCCAGCAGCCATATGACTAGCGGTGGAAATACGCAGTATTTT.

V gene TRBV5-5 combines with J gene TRBJ1-1, with D maybe TRBD1 (5 bases). This CDR3 comprises 14 residues. V lost 4 bases and J 5 bases, leaving 15 bases between the germline ends. Germline V CDR1 and CDR2: SGHKS, YYEKEE (reference sequence). The CDR3 protein is CASSPHLDKTEAFF. The CDR3 DNA sequence: TGTGCCAGCAGCCCCCACCTGGACAAAACTGAAGCTTTCTTT.

The chain joins TRBV11-2 to TRBJ2-3; 10 nucleotides align to TRBD2. V gave up 5 bases and J gave up 5 bases; unmatched junction bases: 7. This CDR3 is 15 amino acids long. Germline CDR1 is SGHAT and CDR2 is FQNNGV. For the CDR3, the DNA is TGTGCCAGCAGCCCGATTCGGACTAGCGGAGATACGCAGTATTTT. This gives the protein CASSPIRTSGDTQYF.

V is TRBV10-3 and J is TRBJ2-3, with 7 positions matching TRBD1. The V segment lost 0 bases and the J segment 5 bases; nucleotides outside the gene matches: 2. CDR3 length: 14 amino acids. The germline CDR1 and CDR2 sequences are ENHRY and SYGVKD. CDR3 protein: CAISESNRGDTQYF. Written as DNA, the CDR3 is TGTGCCATCAGTGAGTCTAACAGGGGAGATACGCAGTATTTT.

The chain couples TRBV27 to TRBJ1-4; D remains unclear. The CDR3 is 15 residues long. V was pared by 5 bases and J by 0 bases, with 10 bases between. Per the germline V gene, CDR1 is MNHEY and CDR2 is SMNVEV (reference sequence). CDR3 sequence: CASSVQKATNEKLFF. Written as DNA, the CDR3 is TGTGCCAGCAGTGTACAGAAGGCAACTAATGAAAAACTGTTTTTT.

V usage is TRBV7-9 and J usage is TRBJ1-4; weak D call: TRBD1 (5 bases). The germline V and J ends were trimmed by 1 base and 8 bases, with 11 bases remaining between them. The CDR3 runs to 14 residues. Germline CDR1 is SEHNR and CDR2 is FQNEAQ (reference sequence). In DNA form, the CDR3 reads TGTGCCAGCAGCTTAGAAGGGGCGGGAGAAAAACTGTTTTTT. Residues: CASSLEGAGEKLFF.

The chain combines TRBV6-4 with TRBJ2-2, with D unresolved. This CDR3 spans 13 amino acids. Germline CDR1 MRHNA, CDR2 SNTAGT. Trimming cost V 0 bases and J 7 bases, with 6 bases left between them. DNA for the CDR3: TGTGCCAGCAGTGACTCGGGCGGCGGGGAGCTGTTTTTT. It yields the protein CASSDSGGGELFF.

This clone was picked up one time. The CDR3 bases are TGTGCCAGCACTACAGGGGAGGGTGAAAAACTGTTTTTT. This codes for CASTTGEGEKLFF. V gene TRBV9 combines with J gene TRBJ1-4, with 7 bases fitting TRBD1. In germline, CDR1 is SGDLS, CDR2 YYNGEE. The V gene end was trimmed by 6 bases and the J gene end by 7 bases; junction bases not matched to a gene: 6. The CDR3 contains 13 residues.

There are a few counts of this clone. J is TRBJ1-1 and V is TRBV19, with D unclear. The ends were cut back, 4 bases at V and 4 bases at J, with 16 bases in the middle. This CDR3 is 15 amino acids long. Per the germline V gene, CDR1 is LNHDA and CDR2 is SQIVND (reference sequence). The CDR3 nucleotides are TGTGCCAGTAGTAGACCGGGAGGGAGGAGCACTGAAGCTTTCTTT. Amino acid sequence: CASSRPGGRSTEAFF.

The chain recombines TRBV11-1 with TRBJ1-1; D uncertain. The CDR3 runs to 13 residues. Germline lookup yields CDR1 SGHAT and CDR2 FQDESV (reference sequence). Trimming took off 5 bases at V and 3 bases at J, with 10 bases between the two ends. The CDR3 region is CASSTDEDTEAFF. The CDR3 DNA reads as TGTGCCAGCAGCACAGATGAGGACACTGAAGCTTTCTTT. Drawing the rest from reference TRBV11-1 and TRBJ1-1, the complete variable domain is EAEVAQSPRYKITEKSQAVAFWCDPISGHATLYWYRQILGQGPELLVQFQDESVVDDSQLPKDRFSAERLKGVDSTLKIQPAELGDSAMYLCASSTDEDTEAFFGQGTRLTVV.

The V and J genes are TRBV11-2 and TRBJ2-5; TRBD1 might be the D (5 bases). Trimming pared 5 bases from V and 1 base from J, leaving 14 bases between. The CDR3 totals 15 residues. The germline V gene has CDR1 SGHAT and CDR2 FQNNGV. The CDR3 DNA reads as TGTGCCAGCAGCGTCAGCCTAACAGGCCAAGAGACCCAGTACTTC. It translates to CASSVSLTGQETQYF.

CDR3 protein: CASSGSNRETQYF. The DNA for the CDR3 is TGTGCCAGCAGCGGAAGCAACCGGGAGACCCAGTACTTC. The rearrangement uses TRBV7-2 and TRBJ2-5; D is uncertain. There are 13 residues in the CDR3. The V end lost 5 bases, the J end lost 5 bases, and 12 bases lay between the germline ends. CDR1 SGHTA and CDR2 FQGNSA come from the germline V gene.

This sequence joins TRBV5-1 and TRBJ2-5, with D perhaps matching TRBD1 (5 bases). This CDR3 comprises 14 residues. Between the trimmed V and J ends, which lost 2 bases and 5 bases, there was a span of 13 bases. The germline gives CDR1 SGHRS, CDR2 YFSETQ. The chain's CDR3 is CASSFRSGIETQYF. The CDR3 region has the DNA TGCGCCAGCAGCTTTAGGTCAGGGATCGAGACCCAGTACTTC. Looking up the rest from reference TRBV5-1 and TRBJ2-5 gives the full variable domain: KAGVTQTPRYLIKTRGQQVTLSCSPISGHRSVSWYQQTPGQGLQFLFEYFSETQRNKGNFPGRFSGRQFSNSRSEMNVSTLELGDSALYLCASSFRSGIETQYFGPGTRLLVL.

The chain employs TRBV7-6 and TRBJ1-1, with 11 positions matching TRBD1. The V gene end was trimmed by 4 bases and the J gene end by 0 bases; junction bases not matched to a gene: 7. This CDR3 region has 17 residues. Germline values: CDR1 SGHVS, CDR2 FNYEAQ. CDR3 sequence (DNA): TGTGCCAGCAGCTCTACCGGGACAGGGGGTTTGAACACTGAAGCTTTCTTT. It encodes CASSSTGTGGLNTEAFF.

This clone appeared a single time. The V gene is TRBV10-2, the J gene TRBJ2-7, with TRBD2 matching 9 bases. The CDR3 has 14 residues. The trim removed 6 bases at V and 4 bases at J, leaving 7 bases unmatched. Germline V lookup: CDR1 WSHSY, CDR2 SAAADI. The CDR3, as DNA: TGCGCCAGCAGCGGGCTAGCGGGAAAGTACGAGCAGTACTTC. Translated, it gives CASSGLAGKYEQYF.

The genes are TRBV10-3 and TRBJ2-5, with D perhaps given as TRBD1 or TRBD2 (5 bases each). Germline CDR1 ENHRY, CDR2 SYGVKD. The CDR3 runs 13 residues. The germline V and J ends were trimmed by 4 bases and 5 bases, with 11 bases remaining between them. The CDR3: CAISGGPRETQYF. The CDR3 nucleotides are TGTGCCATCAGTGGGGGACCACGGGAGACCCAGTACTTC.

The V and J genes are TRBV6-6 and TRBJ2-5; D may be TRBD1 (6 bases). CDR1 is MNHNY, CDR2 SVGAGI, per germline (reference sequence). The CDR3 runs 13 residues. V was pared by 7 bases and J by 2 bases, with 11 bases between. The DNA for the CDR3 is TGTGCCAGCACCCTGGACAGACAAGAGACCCAGTACTTC. Translation gives CASTLDRQETQYF.